These T cell receptor beta chains were read from a single sample in a study of identical twins. TCRdb re-derived calls from the 5' RACE reads in MiXCR, one entry per CDR3 protein. The profile shows 500,000 to 650,000 distinct CDR3 sequences, 7% to 7.5% of them singletons. The same data also contributed to another study, on yellow fever vaccine responses in identical twins.

Sequencing was carried out using PBMCs. Receptor source: a young woman in good health. The CDR3 runs from the conserved cysteine through the conserved F or W. The order of the fields is J gene, V gene, CDR3 length, clone size, D gene, CDR3 protein, CDR3 DNA. The D gene is left open where the match is weak. The listing skips clone size in some rows; elsewhere it reads once, few, many or a size class.

TRBJ2-2	TRBV29-1	13	.	.	CSVLNRDTGELFF	TGCAGCGTTCTCAATAGGGACACCGGGGAGCTGTTTTTT
TRBJ1-2	TRBV11-3	16	few	.	CASSSRQGSLNYGYTF	TGTGCCAGCAGCTCCCGCCAGGGTTCCCTCAACTATGGCTACACCTTC
TRBJ2-1	TRBV27	14	.	.	CASSPQPPFGEQFF	TGTGCCAGCAGTCCGCAGCCACCTTTTGGTGAGCAGTTCTTC
TRBJ2-3	TRBV12-3/TRBV12-4	14	.	.	CASSFPALTDTQYF	TGTGCCAGCAGTTTTCCTGCCCTTACAGATACGCAGTATTTT
TRBJ2-3	TRBV10-3	17	.	.	CAISESKLESSTDTQYF	TGTGCCATCAGTGAGTCGAAACTCGAGTCTAGCACAGATACGCAGTATTTT
TRBJ1-5	TRBV6-1	13	.	TRBD1	CASSPTGAEPQHF	TGTGCCAGCAGCCCTACAGGGGCTGAGCCCCAGCATTTT
TRBJ2-7	TRBV6-1	15	few	TRBD1	CASRSTGTGGGEQYF	TGTGCCAGCAGATCCACCGGGACAGGGGGAGGCGAGCAGTACTTC
TRBJ1-5	TRBV6-2/TRBV6-3	15	.	TRBD1	CASSRTGRSNQPQHF	TGTGCCAGCAGTCGGACAGGGCGTAGCAATCAGCCCCAGCATTTT
TRBJ1-1	TRBV19	12	few	.	CASSMLNTEAFF	TGTGCCAGTAGTATGTTGAACACTGAAGCTTTCTTT
TRBJ1-5	TRBV2	16	few	.	CASSDRGGQPYQPQHF	TGTGCCAGCAGTGATAGGGGCGGACAGCCATATCAGCCCCAGCATTTT
TRBJ2-7	TRBV12-3/TRBV12-4	14	few	.	CASSGRARAYEQYF	TGTGCCAGCAGCGGCAGGGCGCGTGCCTACGAGCAGTACTTC
TRBJ1-1	TRBV10-3	14	few	.	CAISEREENTEAFF	TGTGCCATCAGTGAGCGGGAGGAGAACACTGAAGCTTTCTTT
TRBJ2-7	TRBV7-8	14	few	.	CASSPTSQSYEQYF	TGTGCCAGCAGCCCGACGTCCCAGTCCTACGAGCAGTACTTC
TRBJ1-2	TRBV12-3/TRBV12-4	15	.	TRBD1	CASSLRDRALFGYTF	TGTGCCAGCAGTCTCCGGGACAGGGCGCTTTTTGGCTACACCTTC
TRBJ2-5	TRBV6-6	13	.	.	CASSYGAGETQYF	TGTGCCAGCAGTTACGGGGCCGGGGAGACCCAGTACTTC
TRBJ2-5	TRBV12-3/TRBV12-4	14	many	.	CASSYPGSQETQYF	TGTGCCAGCAGTTACCCGGGGTCCCAAGAGACCCAGTACTTC
TRBJ1-5	TRBV27	15	many	.	CASSWGFNSNQPQHF	TGTGCCAGCAGTTGGGGCTTTAATAGCAATCAGCCCCAGCATTTT
TRBJ2-2	TRBV6-5	13	.	.	CASSYDNTGELFF	TGTGCCAGCAGTTACGATAACACCGGGGAGCTGTTTTTT
TRBJ1-5	TRBV12-3/TRBV12-4	12	many	.	CASSSTGQPQHF	TGTGCCAGCAGTTCGACAGGTCAGCCCCAGCATTTT
TRBJ2-1	TRBV7-8	15	few	.	CASSLGSGVWNEQFF	TGTGCCAGCAGCTTAGGGTCAGGGGTGTGGAATGAGCAGTTCTTC
TRBJ2-1	TRBV12-3/TRBV12-4	15	many	.	CASSLSQTAWDEQFF	TGTGCCAGCAGTTTGTCACAGACCGCCTGGGATGAGCAGTTCTTC
TRBJ2-3	TRBV6-2/TRBV6-3	17	.	TRBD1	CASRPIQGRQGTDTQYF	TGTGCCAGCAGACCCATACAGGGGCGCCAAGGCACAGATACGCAGTATTTT
TRBJ1-6	TRBV12-3/TRBV12-4	14	many	TRBD1	CASGTGGYNSPLHF	TGTGCCAGCGGGACAGGCGGGTATAATTCACCCCTCCACTTT
TRBJ2-6	TRBV10-3	18	many	.	CAISESLRTHSGANVLTF	TGTGCCATCAGTGAGTCGTTGCGGACACACTCTGGGGCCAACGTCCTGACTTTC
TRBJ2-7	TRBV5-1	14	.	.	CASHTGGGDYEQYF	TGCGCCAGCCACACGGGTGGAGGGGATTACGAGCAGTACTTC
TRBJ2-1	TRBV3-1	12	few	.	CASSHRNNEQFF	TGTGCCAGCAGCCACAGAAACAATGAGCAGTTCTTC
TRBJ2-7	TRBV6-5	15	few	.	CASSYSGGSTYEQYF	TGTGCCAGCAGTTACTCGGGAGGTTCCACCTACGAGCAGTACTTC
TRBJ1-5	TRBV12-3/TRBV12-4	16	many	.	CASSLAGQASNQPQHF	TGTGCCAGCAGTTTAGCGGGGCAGGCAAGCAATCAGCCCCAGCATTTT
TRBJ2-5	TRBV21-1	16	many	.	CASSKVERAGAFGQYF	TGTGCCAGCAGCAAAGTTGAGAGAGCGGGGGCCTTTGGCCAGTACTTC
TRBJ2-3	TRBV10-2	13	few	.	CASSDLVTDTQYF	TGCGCCAGCAGTGATCTTGTCACAGATACGCAGTATTTT
TRBJ2-5	TRBV6-1	15	few	TRBD1	CASSPLQQGRETQYF	TGTGCCAGCAGCCCCTTGCAACAGGGGCGAGAGACCCAGTACTTC
TRBJ1-2	TRBV12-3/TRBV12-4	13	many	.	CASSLNMFYGYTF	TGTGCCAGTAGTTTAAATATGTTCTATGGCTACACCTTC
TRBJ1-1	TRBV10-3	14	.	.	CAISDDDRLSEAFF	TGTGCCATCAGTGATGATGACAGGTTATCAGAAGCTTTCTTT
TRBJ1-1	TRBV6-5	15	few	TRBD1	CASSYSIGQETEAFF	TGTGCCAGCAGTTACTCGATCGGACAGGAGACTGAAGCTTTCTTT
TRBJ2-2	TRBV12-3/TRBV12-4	14	many	.	CASSLGVDTGELFF	TGTGCCAGCAGTTTAGGGGTGGACACCGGGGAGCTGTTTTTT
TRBJ2-3	TRBV7-8	13	.	TRBD2	CALAGARTDTQYF	TGTGCCCTAGCGGGGGCCCGGACAGATACGCAGTATTTT
TRBJ2-1	TRBV3-1	16	few	TRBD2	CASSQEAGGLGGEQFF	TGTGCCAGCAGCCAAGAAGCGGGGGGGCTTGGAGGTGAGCAGTTCTTC
TRBJ2-5	TRBV5-1	13	many	.	CASSLVVLETQYF	TGCGCCAGCAGCTTGGTGGTGTTGGAGACCCAGTACTTC
TRBJ1-1	TRBV4-1	16	many	.	CASSQDLRLSNTEAFF	TGCGCCAGCAGCCAAGATTTAAGACTATCGAACACTGAAGCTTTCTTT
TRBJ1-1	TRBV5-6	16	.	.	CASSLAGVETRVEAFF	TGTGCCAGCAGCTTGGCCGGTGTGGAGACACGCGTCGAAGCTTTCTTT
TRBJ2-5	TRBV12-3/TRBV12-4	16	.	TRBD2	CASSILAGGVGETQYF	TGTGCCAGCAGTATATTAGCGGGAGGGGTAGGGGAGACCCAGTACTTC
TRBJ2-2	TRBV15	16	few	.	CATSSSGHENTGELFF	TGTGCCACCAGCAGCAGTGGACACGAGAACACCGGGGAGCTGTTTTTT
TRBJ2-2	TRBV12-3/TRBV12-4	19	few	TRBD2	CASSQLVLAGPLGTGELFF	TGTGCCAGCAGTCAACTGGTCCTAGCGGGACCTTTGGGAACCGGGGAGCTGTTTTTT
TRBJ2-1	TRBV4-1	19	.	TRBD2	CASSQTPRPGLAGHNEQFF	TGCGCCAGCAGCCAAACTCCCCGGCCGGGACTAGCGGGCCACAATGAGCAGTTCTTC
TRBJ1-2	TRBV19	15	.	.	CASTIQGDNNYGYTF	TGTGCCAGTACCATCCAAGGAGACAATAACTATGGCTACACCTTC
TRBJ2-7	TRBV28	14	few	TRBD2	CASIVAGGVYEQYF	TGTGCCAGCATCGTAGCGGGAGGCGTGTACGAGCAGTACTTC
TRBJ2-1	TRBV5-1	14	few	.	CASSLDSQYNEQFF	TGCGCCAGCAGCTTGGACTCCCAATACAATGAGCAGTTCTTC
TRBJ2-5	TRBV4-1	15	.	.	CASSQRRDLQETQYF	TGCGCCAGCAGCCAACGCCGGGACTTACAAGAGACCCAGTACTTC
TRBJ1-6	TRBV14	14	few	TRBD1	CASNTGVKNSPLHF	TGTGCCAGCAATACAGGGGTGAAGAATTCACCCCTCCACTTT
TRBJ2-7	TRBV3-1	14	.	.	CASSLQDSTYEQYF	TGTGCCAGCAGCCTGCAGGACAGTACCTACGAGCAGTACTTC
TRBJ2-1	TRBV5-1	15	many	TRBD2	CASSPSSGGAHEQFF	TGCGCCAGCAGCCCGTCTAGCGGGGGGGCCCATGAGCAGTTCTTC
TRBJ1-1	TRBV20-1	13	many	.	CSASRPLNTEAFF	TGCAGTGCTAGCAGGCCGTTGAACACTGAAGCTTTCTTT